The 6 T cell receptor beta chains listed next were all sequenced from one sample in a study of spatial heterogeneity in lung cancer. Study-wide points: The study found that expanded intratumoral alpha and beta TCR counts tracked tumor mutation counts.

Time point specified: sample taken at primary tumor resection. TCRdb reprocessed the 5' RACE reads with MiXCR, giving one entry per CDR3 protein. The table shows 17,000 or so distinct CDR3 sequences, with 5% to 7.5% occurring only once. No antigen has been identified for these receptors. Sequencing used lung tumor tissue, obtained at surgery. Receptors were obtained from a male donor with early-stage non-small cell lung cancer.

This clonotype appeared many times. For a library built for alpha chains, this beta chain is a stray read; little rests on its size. The CDR3 coding sequence is TGCGCCAGCAGTGGCAGGGGGCCAGATACGCAGTATTTT. Translation: CASSGRGPDTQYF. The gene calls are TRBV5-1 and TRBJ2-3, with 8 bases aligning to TRBD1. Losses at the gene ends were 5 bases for V and 4 bases for J; bases not matched to a gene: 3. This CDR3 contains 13 residues. Germline CDR1 SGHRS, CDR2 YFSETQ.

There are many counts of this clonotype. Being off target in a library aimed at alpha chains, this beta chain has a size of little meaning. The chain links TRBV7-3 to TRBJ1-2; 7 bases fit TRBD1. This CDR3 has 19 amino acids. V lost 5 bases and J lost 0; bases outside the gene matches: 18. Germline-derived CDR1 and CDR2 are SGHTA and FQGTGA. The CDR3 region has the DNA TGTGCCAGCAGCCCAAGGGGGCCAGGGACCAGCCTTACTAACTATGGCTACACCTTC. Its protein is CASSPRGPGTSLTNYGYTF.

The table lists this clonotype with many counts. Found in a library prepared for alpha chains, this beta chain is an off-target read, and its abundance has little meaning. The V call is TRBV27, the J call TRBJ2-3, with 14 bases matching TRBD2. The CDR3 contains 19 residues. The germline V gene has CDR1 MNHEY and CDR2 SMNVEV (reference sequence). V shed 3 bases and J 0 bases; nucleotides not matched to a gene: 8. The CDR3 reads CASSFWGLAGEPSTDTQYF. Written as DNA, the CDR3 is TGTGCCAGCAGTTTTTGGGGACTAGCGGGGGAACCCAGCACAGATACGCAGTATTTT.

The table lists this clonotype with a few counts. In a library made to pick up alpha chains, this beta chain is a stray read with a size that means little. The CDR3 coding sequence is TGTGCCAGCAGCTTAGGAAACGAAGAGACCCAGTACTTC. It specifies CASSLGNEETQYF. J is TRBJ2-5 and V is TRBV7-3, with D uncertain. The CDR3 consists of 13 residues. Looked up from germline, CDR1 is SGHTA and CDR2 is FQGTGA. V lost 2 bases to trimming and J lost 3 bases, with 7 bases between them.

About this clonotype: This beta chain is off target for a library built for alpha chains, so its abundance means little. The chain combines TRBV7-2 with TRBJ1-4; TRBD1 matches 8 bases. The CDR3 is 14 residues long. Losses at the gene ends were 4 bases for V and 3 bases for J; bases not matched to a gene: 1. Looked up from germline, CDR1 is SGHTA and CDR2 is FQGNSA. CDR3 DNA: TGTGCCAGCAGCTCGGACAGGGCTAATGAAAAACTGTTTTTT. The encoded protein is CASSSDRANEKLFF. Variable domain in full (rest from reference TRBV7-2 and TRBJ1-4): GAGVSQSPSNKVTEKGKDVELRCDPISGHTALYWYRQSLGQGLEFLIYFQGNSAPDKSGLPSDRFSAERTGGSVSTLTIQRTQQEDSAVYLCASSSDRANEKLFFGSGTQLSVL.

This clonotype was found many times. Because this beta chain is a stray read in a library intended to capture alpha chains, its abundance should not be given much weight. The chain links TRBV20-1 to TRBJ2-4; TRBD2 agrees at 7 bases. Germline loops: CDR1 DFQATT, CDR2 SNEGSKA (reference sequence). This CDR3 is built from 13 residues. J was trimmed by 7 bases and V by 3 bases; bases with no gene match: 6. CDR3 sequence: CSASGGSKNIQYF. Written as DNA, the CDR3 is TGCAGTGCTAGCGGGGGGAGTAAGAACATTCAGTACTTC.